A selection of T cell receptor beta chains follows, all from one sample in a study of blood T cell repertoires in COVID-19. Profiling relied on immunoSEQ multiplex PCR, and the TCRdb table lists in-frame clones only, not all of them. In the table there are around 59,000 clones, around 73% of which are singletons. The sequenced sample was peripheral blood. These receptors all come from a man aged 80 or over with acute or convalescent COVID-19. Both conserved end residues are part of each CDR3. A D gene is named only where the DNA matches it firmly. Expanded clones are given a class, and other clones once, few, many or no size at all.

d_call: NA
j_call: TRBJ1-3
clone_size: few
v_call: TRBV19
cdr3_nt: TGTGCCAGTATCCCCGGGATGGGAAACACCATATATTTT
cdr3_aa: CASIPGMGNTIYF

d_call: NA
j_call: TRBJ1-4
clone_size: NA
v_call: TRBV28
cdr3_nt: TGTGCCAGCAGTCCTTGGGGCTTAAATGAAAAACTGTTTTTT
cdr3_aa: CASSPWGLNEKLFF

d_call: NA
j_call: TRBJ1-1
clone_size: many
v_call: TRBV11-2
cdr3_nt: TGTGCCAGCGGCCGAGGAGTTTTGGGCACTGAAGCTTTCTTT
cdr3_aa: CASGRGVLGTEAFF

d_call: NA
j_call: TRBJ2-3
clone_size: NA
v_call: TRBV11-3
cdr3_nt: TGTGCCAGCAGCTTTGGCGGGGCCACAGATACGCAGTATTTT
cdr3_aa: CASSFGGATDTQYF

d_call: NA
j_call: TRBJ2-1
clone_size: NA
v_call: TRBV13
cdr3_nt: TGTGCCAGCAGCCCAATCAGGGGATCTGGGCAGTTCTTC
cdr3_aa: CASSPIRGSGQFF

d_call: NA
j_call: TRBJ1-4
clone_size: NA
v_call: TRBV19
cdr3_nt: TGTGCCAGTAGTATACGTGTCAGCGGCGGGAAACTGTTTTTT
cdr3_aa: CASSIRVSGGKLFF

d_call: TRBD2
j_call: TRBJ2-5
clone_size: NA
v_call: TRBV29-1
cdr3_nt: TGCAGCGTAGCGGGAGGGGAAGAGACCCAGTACTTC
cdr3_aa: CSVAGGEETQYF

d_call: TRBD1
j_call: TRBJ2-3
clone_size: once
v_call: TRBV5-1
cdr3_nt: TGCGCCAGCAGCTTCCGTGGGACAGGGGGAACAGATACGCAGTATTTT
cdr3_aa: CASSFRGTGGTDTQYF

d_call: NA
j_call: TRBJ2-2
clone_size: few
v_call: TRBV19
cdr3_nt: TGTGCCAGTAGTTTGGGCAGGGGCACCGGGGAGCTGTTTTTT
cdr3_aa: CASSLGRGTGELFF

d_call: NA
j_call: TRBJ2-2
clone_size: few
v_call: TRBV9
cdr3_nt: TGTGCCAGCAGCGTAGGGAGGACCCCGAACACCGGGGAGCTGTTTTTT
cdr3_aa: CASSVGRTPNTGELFF

d_call: NA
j_call: TRBJ1-1
clone_size: NA
v_call: TRBV2
cdr3_nt: TGTGCCAGCAGCCAGAGGGGGTGGGGCACTGAAGCTTTCTTT
cdr3_aa: CASSQRGWGTEAFF

d_call: NA
j_call: TRBJ2-7
clone_size: once
v_call: TRBV10-2
cdr3_nt: TGCGCCAGCGAAGCTACACAGGGTTACTACGAGCAGTACTTC
cdr3_aa: CASEATQGYYEQYF

d_call: TRBD1
j_call: TRBJ1-2
clone_size: NA
v_call: TRBV11-2
cdr3_nt: TGTGCCAGCAGCTCTACAGGGGAGAGGGGAGGCTACACCTTC
cdr3_aa: CASSSTGERGGYTF

d_call: NA
j_call: TRBJ2-7
clone_size: once
v_call: TRBV5-1
cdr3_nt: TGCGCCAGCAGCTGGGGGGCCTACGAGCAGTACTTC
cdr3_aa: CASSWGAYEQYF

d_call: NA
j_call: TRBJ1-5
clone_size: NA
v_call: TRBV5-1
cdr3_nt: TGCGCCAGCAGCTTATCTGGGGCGAGCAATCAGCCCCAGCATTTT
cdr3_aa: CASSLSGASNQPQHF

d_call: TRBD2
j_call: TRBJ2-1
clone_size: NA
v_call: TRBV2
cdr3_nt: TGTGCCAGCAGTGAAACTAGCGTCCCCGGTGATGAGCAGTTCTTC
cdr3_aa: CASSETSVPGDEQFF

d_call: TRBD2
j_call: TRBJ2-1
clone_size: NA
v_call: TRBV4-2
cdr3_nt: TGTGCCAGCAGCCAAGAGGTAGCGGGGGGGCCATATGAGCAGTTCTTC
cdr3_aa: CASSQEVAGGPYEQFF

d_call: NA
j_call: TRBJ1-5
clone_size: NA
v_call: TRBV6-1
cdr3_nt: TGTGCCAGCAGTGAACCCGATCAGCCCCAGCATTTT
cdr3_aa: CASSEPDQPQHF

d_call: TRBD1
j_call: TRBJ2-1
clone_size: NA
v_call: TRBV6-2/TRBV6-3
cdr3_nt: TGTGCCAGCAGTCGGCAAGGGGGCGATGGTTATGAGCAGTTCTTC
cdr3_aa: CASSRQGGDGYEQFF

d_call: NA
j_call: TRBJ1-6
clone_size: NA
v_call: TRBV19
cdr3_nt: TGTGCCAGTAGTATGAAGGAGGATAGGGTTTCACCCCTCCACTTT
cdr3_aa: CASSMKEDRVSPLHF

d_call: NA
j_call: TRBJ1-2
clone_size: NA
v_call: TRBV7-9
cdr3_nt: TGTGCCAGCAGCTTAGTTCGTGCGGGGAACTATGGCTACACCTTC
cdr3_aa: CASSLVRAGNYGYTF

d_call: TRBD1
j_call: TRBJ2-2
clone_size: NA
v_call: TRBV5-1
cdr3_nt: TGCGCCAGCCGACCCGGGACAGGGGAGGCCGGGGAGCTGTTTTTT
cdr3_aa: CASRPGTGEAGELFF

d_call: TRBD1
j_call: TRBJ2-2
clone_size: many
v_call: TRBV9
cdr3_nt: TGTGCCAGCAGCGTGGAAGGGGGCAAGGGCACCGGGGAGCTGTTTTTT
cdr3_aa: CASSVEGGKGTGELFF

d_call: TRBD1
j_call: TRBJ1-2
clone_size: NA
v_call: TRBV5-1
cdr3_nt: TGCGCCAGCAGCTTGCAGGGGGATAGCTATGGCTACACCTTC
cdr3_aa: CASSLQGDSYGYTF

d_call: NA
j_call: TRBJ1-3
clone_size: NA
v_call: TRBV28
cdr3_nt: TGTGCCAGCAGTTCAGGGTATCGCGGAAACACCATATATTTT
cdr3_aa: CASSSGYRGNTIYF

d_call: NA
j_call: TRBJ2-7
clone_size: few
v_call: TRBV27
cdr3_nt: TGTGCCAGCAGTTTAAGGACAGTTCCTTCCTACGAGCAGTACTTC
cdr3_aa: CASSLRTVPSYEQYF

d_call: TRBD1
j_call: TRBJ1-1
clone_size: NA
v_call: TRBV5-1
cdr3_nt: TGCGCCAGCAGCCCGAGGACAGGGGGCTGGAAAAGCACTGAAGCTTTCTTT
cdr3_aa: CASSPRTGGWKSTEAFF

d_call: TRBD1
j_call: TRBJ1-5
clone_size: NA
v_call: TRBV28
cdr3_nt: TGTGCCAGCAGAGAGGACAGGGAGTATCAGCCCCAGCATTTT
cdr3_aa: CASREDREYQPQHF

d_call: TRBD1
j_call: TRBJ2-7
clone_size: NA
v_call: TRBV28
cdr3_nt: TGTGCCAGCAGTTTGGTCCCCCAGGGGGCCTACGAGCAGTACTTC
cdr3_aa: CASSLVPQGAYEQYF

d_call: NA
j_call: TRBJ1-1
clone_size: NA
v_call: TRBV12-3/TRBV12-4
cdr3_nt: TGTGCCAGCAGGACCGAGGGTGGCACTGAAGCTTTCTTT
cdr3_aa: CASRTEGGTEAFF

d_call: TRBD2
j_call: TRBJ2-5
clone_size: NA
v_call: TRBV18
cdr3_nt: TGTGCCAGCTCACCTTCTAGCGGGGGAGAGACCCAGTACTTC
cdr3_aa: CASSPSSGGETQYF